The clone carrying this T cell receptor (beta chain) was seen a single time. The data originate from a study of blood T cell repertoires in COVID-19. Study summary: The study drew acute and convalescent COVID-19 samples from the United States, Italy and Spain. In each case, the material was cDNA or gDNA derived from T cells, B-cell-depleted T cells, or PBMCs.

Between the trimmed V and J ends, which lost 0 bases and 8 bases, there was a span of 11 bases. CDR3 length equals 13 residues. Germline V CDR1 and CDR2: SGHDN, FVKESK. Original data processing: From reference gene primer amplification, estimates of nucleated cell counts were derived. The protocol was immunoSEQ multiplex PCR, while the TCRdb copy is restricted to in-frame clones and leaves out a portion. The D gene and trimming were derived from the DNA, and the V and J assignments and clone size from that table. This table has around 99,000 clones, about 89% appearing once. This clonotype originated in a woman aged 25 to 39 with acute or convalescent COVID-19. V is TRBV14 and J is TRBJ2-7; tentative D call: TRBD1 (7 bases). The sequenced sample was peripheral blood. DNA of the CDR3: TGTGCCAGCAGCCAAGATCCAGGGGGGCAGCAGTACTTC. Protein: CASSQDPGGQQYF.